This TCR beta chain stems from a study of OX40 agonist ivuxolimab in advanced cancers. Study context: It was ivuxolimab, an agonistic anti-OX40 (CD134) antibody, that patients were treated with. Every 2 weeks, patients received ivuxolimab intravenously, dosed at 0.01 to 10 mg/kg.

Whole-study findings and limits: On average, a greater number of expanded clones characterised CD8+ T cells relative to CD4+.

V was shortened by 0 bases and J by 1 base, with 13 bases between the two germline ends. Germline V gene lookup returns CDR1 SGHRS and CDR2 YFSETQ. The CDR3 is 16 residues long. Blood sampling took place at baseline, cycle 4 day 1, and cycle 7 day 1. Sequencing was performed with immunoSEQ multiplex PCR; in TCRdb, only in-frame clones are kept and a portion is missing. The sample holds approximately 66,000 clones, 75% to 90% seen once. A note on this clone: The antigen remains undetermined.

The TCR originated in an adult with an advanced solid tumor such as melanoma, head and neck, liver or kidney cancer. The sequenced sample was CD4+ or CD8+ T cells sorted from blood, obtained in a trial of the OX40 agonist ivuxolimab. The chain employs TRBV5-1 and TRBJ1-1; D is ambiguous. CDR3 nucleotides: TGCGCCAGCAGCTTGGCCGTGGGGTTGGAGAACACTGAAGCTTTCTTT. Translated, it gives CASSLAVGLENTEAFF. Full variable domain (remainder filled in from reference TRBV5-1 and TRBJ1-1): KAGVTQTPRYLIKTRGQQVTLSCSPISGHRSVSWYQQTPGQGLQFLFEYFSETQRNKGNFPGRFSGRQFSNSRSEMNVSTLELGDSALYLCASSLAVGLENTEAFFGQGTRLTVV.